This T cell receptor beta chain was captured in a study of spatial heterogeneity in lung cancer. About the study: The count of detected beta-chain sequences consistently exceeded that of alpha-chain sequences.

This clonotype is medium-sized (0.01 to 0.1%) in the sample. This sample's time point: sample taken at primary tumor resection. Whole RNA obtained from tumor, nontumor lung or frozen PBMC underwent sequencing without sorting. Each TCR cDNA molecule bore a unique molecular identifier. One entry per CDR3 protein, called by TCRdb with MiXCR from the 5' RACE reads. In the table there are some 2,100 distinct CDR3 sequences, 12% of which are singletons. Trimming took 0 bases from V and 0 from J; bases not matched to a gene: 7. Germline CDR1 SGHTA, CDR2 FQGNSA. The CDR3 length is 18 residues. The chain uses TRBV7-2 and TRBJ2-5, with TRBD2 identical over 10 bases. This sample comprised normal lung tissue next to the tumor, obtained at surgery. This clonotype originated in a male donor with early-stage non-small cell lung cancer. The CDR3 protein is CASSLANSGGENQETQYF. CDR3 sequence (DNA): TGTGCCAGCAGCTTAGCTAACAGCGGGGGGGAGAACCAAGAGACCCAGTACTTC.